A single TCR beta chain is shown here with its context. Its recognized antigen is unknown. Base qualities are not provided; no much larger clone lies one nucleotide away. The record originates from a study of CD8 T cells in ankylosing spondylitis (dated by TCRdb to about 2017). Notes on the research overall: T cell receptor beta repertoires were profiled in healthy donors and ankylosing spondylitis patients so that disease-linked TCR variants could be found. Peripheral blood was sampled, and synovial fluid was also collected from ankylosing spondylitis patients. The full study cohort was made up of under 30 ankylosing spondylitis patients and 108 healthy donors. The paper as a whole reports these results and caveats: The disease-linked clones showed a CD8+ phenotype and occurred at relatively low frequencies in peripheral blood. The disease-linked clones were reported as significantly enriched in matched synovial fluid samples from ankylosing spondylitis patients. Some of the motif variants had been reported before in the synovial fluid and blood of reactive arthritis patients, a finding that suggests common disease-initiation mechanisms. A TCR beta motif made up of several highly homologous amino acid variants appeared to be characteristic of blood from ankylosing spondylitis patients.

The listed sequencing device is Illumina HiSeq 2500. TCR beta libraries were prepared by quantitative 5'-RACE with molecular barcodes. Regarding the original processing steps: A new computational method, built on a probabilistic model of VDJ rearrangement, was used to identify disease-linked TCR variants. TCRdb handled the public reads itself, with Q25 trimming in fastp and clone calling in MiXCR, and kept productive beta chains. Rows are combined by CDR3 protein, so each entry shows the most common genes and DNA. None of the V and J calls come from the authors' own analysis; TCRdb made them. Counted in this sample were about 160,000 distinct CDR3 sequences; 9.5% to 10% of them appeared once. The ten largest clones add up to over 13% of the sample. The germline ends are 19 bases apart after V is trimmed by 4 bases and J by 2 bases. Counted from cysteine to phenylalanine, this CDR3 has 17 amino acids. Only the CDR3 part of the read is kept: 51 bases, read in frame from the first base. CDR1 and CDR2 (SGHVS, FQNEAQ) derive from the germline V gene.

The sample taken for sequencing was blood, either unsorted or a sorted T cell fraction (not recorded which). The receptor's source is a female donor with ankylosing spondylitis or in good health (not recorded which). The rearranged chain carries TRBV7-8 and TRBJ2-3, with the D segment identity uncertain. The CDR3 is CASSSHPAHLSTDTQYF. The DNA sequence is TGTGCCAGCAGCTCCCATCCAGCCCACCTTTCCACAGATACGCAGTATTTT.